Below, 31 T cell receptor beta chains from the same sample are listed, as sequenced in a study of T-cell reconstitution after alpha-beta-depleted transplantation in children. A TCRbeta library incorporating unique molecular identifiers was prepared. TCRdb re-called the PCR reads with MiXCR, one entry per CDR3 protein. This sample has roughly 240,000 distinct CDR3 sequences; under 9.5% occur once, and the top ten carry approximately 6.3%. The material sequenced was PBMCs, mostly from graft donor cells, taken 180 days after TCRalphabeta/CD19-depleted stem cell transplant. The receptors come from a male patient between 5 and 17 years old who had a stem cell transplant for acute lymphoblastic leukemia, so the T cells may come from the graft donor.

Ten or more counts support this clonotype. The chain has TRBV9 and TRBJ1-4, with 7 positions matching TRBD1. Germline trimming cut 3 bases from V and 6 bases from J; bases unmatched to any gene: 8. CDR1 is SGDLS, CDR2 YYNGEE, per germline. This CDR3 comprises 15 residues. The CDR3 DNA follows: TGTGCCAGCAGCGCAGCTACAGGGGTGGATGAAAAACTGTTTTTT. Translation: CASSAATGVDEKLFF.

The sample holds many counts of this clonotype. The genes are TRBV9 and TRBJ2-7; D may be TRBD1 or TRBD2 (5 bases each). This CDR3 is 15 amino acids long. Germline CDR1 and CDR2: SGDLS and YYNGEE. Trimming stripped 0 bases from V and 3 bases from J, with 13 bases between. CDR3 residues: CASSVGGPGIYEQYF. Here the CDR3 DNA reads TGTGCCAGCAGCGTAGGGGGACCGGGGATCTACGAGCAGTACTTC.

This clonotype was observed many times. The chain recombines TRBV29-1 with TRBJ2-2, with TRBD1 identical over 11 bases. The length of the CDR3 is 14 residues. With 6 bases clipped from V and 6 bases from J, the junction kept 6 bases outside the gene matches. Germline CDR1 is SQVTM and CDR2 is ANQGSEA. The CDR3 coding sequence is TGCAGCGTGGGAGGACAGGGGGCTGCCGGGGAGCTGTTTTTT. This gives the protein CSVGGQGAAGELFF.

This clonotype was seen at least ten times. The gene calls are TRBV11-2 and TRBJ1-6; possibly TRBD1 for D (5 bases). Trimming cost V 10 bases and J 0 bases, with 22 bases left between them. CDR3 length: 18 residues. Germline assignment: CDR1 SGHAT and CDR2 FQNNGV. The CDR3 DNA sequence: TGTGCCATCGCCCGATTTTCCGGGGGGAGCTCCTATAATTCACCCCTCCACTTT. It is translated as CAIARFSGGSSYNSPLHF.

In its sample, this clonotype was seen many times. This chain joins TRBV4-1 and TRBJ2-2, with D perhaps TRBD1 (5 bases). Per the germline V gene, CDR1 is MGHRA and CDR2 is YSYEKL. This CDR3 has 14 amino acids. V was pared by 0 bases and J by 7 bases, with 9 bases between. CDR3: CASSQEAGHGELFF. Written as DNA, the CDR3 is TGCGCCAGCAGCCAAGAGGCAGGGCACGGGGAGCTGTTTTTT.

This clonotype has at least ten counts. This sequence joins TRBV6-5 and TRBJ1-2; no clear D gene. V was cut by 10 bases and J by 1 base, with 10 bases left in between. CDR1 and CDR2 from the germline V gene are MNHEY and SVGAGI. CDR3 length: 12 amino acids. CDR3 sequence: CATLWGNYGYTF. CDR3 in DNA: TGTGCCACCCTCTGGGGTAACTATGGCTACACCTTC.

As regards this clonotype: This may be a read error: a much more frequent sequence differs by one nucleotide. The rearrangement links TRBV20-1 to TRBJ2-7; D gene uncertain. Trimming pared 3 bases from V and 5 bases from J, leaving 14 bases between. The germline gives CDR1 DFQATT, CDR2 SNEGSKA (reference sequence). This CDR3 has 13 amino acids. The CDR3 DNA reads as TGCAGTGCTAGGACCGACACGTCCCACGAGCAGTACTTC. It translates to CSARTDTSHEQYF.

This clonotype was detected ten times or more. The chain couples TRBV28 to TRBJ1-4; 7 nucleotides match TRBD1. Germline V gives CDR1 MDHEN, CDR2 SYDVKM. CDR3 size: 16 residues. V shed 4 bases and J 6 bases; nucleotides not matched to a gene: 11. DNA of the CDR3: TGTGCCAGCAGTTCCCGACAGGGCGGAGGGTATGAAAAACTGTTTTTT. It translates to CASSSRQGGGYEKLFF.

The sample holds many counts of this clonotype. The chain carries TRBV3-1 and TRBJ2-7; 11 bases are a match to TRBD2. J lost 6 bases, V lost 3 bases, and 4 bases had no gene match. From germline, CDR1 is LGHDT and CDR2 YNNKEL (reference sequence). The CDR3 is 14 residues long. The CDR3 nucleotides read TGTGCCAGCAGCCATGGACTAGCGGGCTCCGAGCAGTACTTC. Translation: CASSHGLAGSEQYF.

Ten or more counts support this clonotype. The chain carries TRBV18 and TRBJ1-5; D not resolved. The CDR3 covers 13 residues. CDR1 is KGHSH, CDR2 LQKENI, per germline. Trimming took off 5 bases at V and 2 bases at J, with 7 bases between the two ends. CDR3 sequence (DNA): TGTGCCAGCTCAGAGCAGGGCAATCAGCCCCAGCATTTT. This encodes CASSEQGNQPQHF.

This clonotype was observed at least ten times. The chain has TRBV3-1 and TRBJ2-7; 11 bases align to TRBD2. Trimming removed 1 base from V and 3 bases from J; junction bases left unmatched: 5. The germline V gene has CDR1 LGHDT and CDR2 YNNKEL (reference sequence). The CDR3 extends over 16 amino acids. CDR3 nucleotides: TGTGCCAGCAGCCAAGGCCAGGGACTAGCGGACTACGAGCAGTACTTC. Its translation is CASSQGQGLADYEQYF.

There are many counts of this clonotype. CDR3 bases: TGTGCCAGCAGCTTATCCCCGGCCGGCACAGATACGCAGTATTTT. Protein product: CASSLSPAGTDTQYF. The chain links TRBV7-3 to TRBJ2-3; D unresolved. The CDR3 has 15 residues. In germline, CDR1 is SGHTA, CDR2 FQGTGA. Trimming pared 2 bases from V and 1 base from J, leaving 10 bases between.

The sample holds many counts of this clonotype. V usage is TRBV5-5 and J usage is TRBJ1-1; weak D call: TRBD1 (6 bases). Trimming stripped 1 base from V and 11 bases from J, with 21 bases between. Germline V lookup: CDR1 SGHKS, CDR2 YYEKEE (reference sequence). The length of the CDR3 is 15 residues. In nucleotides, the CDR3 is TGTGCCAGCAGCTTGAGTACGTCAGGGGCGCAGGCCGCTTTCTTT. Its translation: CASSLSTSGAQAAFF.

In its sample, this clonotype was seen many times. The rearrangement links TRBV20-1 to TRBJ1-1; 12 nucleotides align to TRBD1. Germline V lookup: CDR1 DFQATT, CDR2 SNEGSKA (reference sequence). The junction had 7 bases not matched to a gene; V was cut back by 5 bases and J by 6 bases. This CDR3 has 14 residues. CDR3 sequence (DNA): TGCAGTGCTGTGGGACAGGGGGCTTGGGCTGAAGCTTTCTTT. This gives the protein CSAVGQGAWAEAFF.

This clonotype was recorded at least ten times. The chain recombines TRBV7-9 with TRBJ2-7; 7 bases match TRBD2. The length of the CDR3 is 16 residues. Germline V gene data show CDR1 as SEHNR and CDR2 as FQNEAQ (reference sequence). The V and J ends lost 5 bases and 0 bases, in that order; junction bases with no gene match: 10. In DNA, the CDR3 is TGTGCCAGCAGCCCCCCTTTCCGGGACTACTCCTACGAGCAGTACTTC. Its protein is CASSPPFRDYSYEQYF.

This clonotype was counted many times. The CDR3 here is CASSYGTGPAGGYTF. CDR3 sequence (DNA): TGTGCCAGCAGTTACGGGACAGGACCCGCGGGCGGCTACACCTTC. This sequence joins TRBV6-5 and TRBJ1-2; TRBD1 aligns across 8 bases. From germline, CDR1 is MNHEY and CDR2 SVGAGI. V shed 2 bases and J 8 bases; nucleotides not matched to a gene: 10. The CDR3 length is 15 residues.

This clonotype has ten or more counts. The chain employs TRBV5-1 and TRBJ2-7; 9 positions match TRBD2. The germline V gene encodes CDR1 SGHRS and CDR2 YFSETQ. The J segment lost 4 bases and the V segment lost 2 bases, leaving 13 bases of the junction unmatched. The CDR3 spans 17 residues. This CDR3 is CASSFQTSGSSSYEQYF. CDR3 DNA sequence: TGCGCCAGCAGCTTCCAGACTAGCGGATCCAGTTCTTACGAGCAGTACTTC.

In its sample, this clonotype was seen many times. The junction departs from germline at one end; a sequencing error may be responsible. V is TRBV4-1 and J is TRBJ1-1; 7 nucleotides line up with TRBD1. This CDR3 comprises 15 residues. Germline assignment: CDR1 MGHRA and CDR2 YSYEKL. CDR3 in amino acids: CASSHSQQGNAEAFF. CDR3 coding DNA: TGCGCCAGCAGCCACTCCCAACAGGGGAACGCTGAAGCTTTCTTT.

Ten or more counts support this clonotype. CDR3 region: CASSVAPSNYGYTF. The CDR3 DNA follows: TGTGCCAGCAGCGTAGCACCTTCTAACTATGGCTACACCTTC. The chain couples TRBV9 to TRBJ1-2; D is ambiguous. CDR1 SGDLS and CDR2 YYNGEE come from the germline V gene. V was clipped by 0 bases and J by 0 bases, with 6 bases between them. CDR3 length: 14 residues.

This clonotype was seen ten or more times. V usage is TRBV12-3 or TRBV12-4 and J usage is TRBJ1-1; D is ambiguous. Trimming cost V 5 bases and J 6 bases, with 19 bases left between them. This CDR3 has 15 amino acids. CDR3 nucleotides: TGTGCCAGCAGTCTTGGCCCGGACCGGCTAGCTGAAGCTTTCTTT. Its protein is CASSLGPDRLAEAFF.

This clonotype has at least ten counts. The V gene is TRBV29-1, the J gene TRBJ2-2; 9 bases are a match to TRBD2. The CDR3 runs to 14 residues. Germline trimming cut 5 bases from V and 6 bases from J; bases unmatched to any gene: 7. Germline V gene data show CDR1 as SQVTM and CDR2 as ANQGSEA. The CDR3 DNA follows: TGCAGCGTTCCGAGCGGGAGGCTGGCCGGGGAGCTGTTTTTT. Its translation: CSVPSGRLAGELFF.

This clonotype showed up many times. The V call is TRBV29-1, the J call TRBJ2-7; TRBD1 matches 8 bases. CDR3 size: 12 residues. The V and J ends lost 6 bases and 4 bases, in that order; junction bases with no gene match: 5. Germline V CDR1 and CDR2: SQVTM, ANQGSEA. The CDR3 nucleotides are TGCAGCGTAGGGACAGGAAGATACGAGCAGTACTTC. Translating gives CSVGTGRYEQYF.

This clonotype was detected ten times or more. The V and J genes are TRBV18 and TRBJ2-7; D possibly corresponds to TRBD1 (5 bases). V shed 2 bases and J shed 2 bases, with 13 bases lying between them. Germline loops: CDR1 KGHSH, CDR2 LQKENI. The CDR3 totals 15 residues. For the CDR3, the DNA is TGTGCCAGCTCACCAGGGTCGACAGTCCCCTACGAGCAGTACTTC. This encodes CASSPGSTVPYEQYF.

In this sample, this clonotype turned up many times. The chain links TRBV6-5 to TRBJ2-5, with D perhaps TRBD2 (6 bases). The CDR3 sequence is 15 residues long. Trimming pared 0 bases from V and 0 bases from J, leaving 8 bases between. The germline gives CDR1 MNHEY, CDR2 SVGAGI. The CDR3 protein is CASSYSEGYQETQYF. The CDR3 DNA is TGTGCCAGCAGTTACTCGGAGGGGTACCAAGAGACCCAGTACTTC.

This clonotype was seen at least ten times. J is TRBJ2-7 and V is TRBV12-3 or TRBV12-4; no reliable D call. This CDR3 is built from 15 residues. V was cut by 6 bases and J by 5 bases, with 20 bases left in between. The chain's CDR3 is CASSLDGSSTDEQYF. CDR3 sequence (DNA): TGTGCCAGCAGCCTTGACGGATCCTCTACGGACGAGCAGTACTTC.

The V call is TRBV2, the J call TRBJ2-1, with 13 bases aligning to TRBD2. The CDR3 consists of 18 residues. The V and J ends lost 7 bases and 0 bases, in that order; junction bases with no gene match: 9. The germline CDR1 and CDR2 sequences are SNHLY and FYNNEI. CDR3 sequence (DNA): TGTGCCAGCACTCGGACTAGCGGGAGCCCTAGCTCCTACAATGAGCAGTTCTTC. As protein: CASTRTSGSPSSYNEQFF.

V is TRBV19 and J is TRBJ2-2, with 7 bases identical to TRBD1. Germline values: CDR1 LNHDA, CDR2 SQIVND (reference sequence). This CDR3 is built from 15 residues. V lost 6 bases to trimming and J lost 4 bases; unmatched junction nucleotides: 8. The CDR3 sequence: CASRDTGAPTGELFF. CDR3 bases: TGTGCCAGTAGGGACACAGGGGCCCCCACCGGGGAGCTGTTTTTT.

This clonotype was seen at least ten times. The chain recombines TRBV5-5 with TRBJ1-3; unclear D gene. From germline, CDR1 is SGHKS and CDR2 YYEKEE (reference sequence). Trimming removed 3 bases at V and 5 bases at J, with 12 bases between. The CDR3 is 14 residues long. The CDR3 protein is CASSSRDLRNTIYF. DNA for the CDR3: TGTGCCAGCAGCTCTCGGGATCTAAGAAACACCATATATTTT.

At least ten counts were recorded for this clonotype. The chain is built from TRBV28 and TRBJ1-4, with D perhaps TRBD1 (6 bases). Trimming removed 5 bases from V and 2 bases from J, with 15 bases in between. CDR1 is MDHEN, CDR2 SYDVKM, per germline. The CDR3 runs to 16 residues. The CDR3 DNA is TGTGCCAGCAGTCTTCCGCACAGGGCTACTAATGAAAAACTGTTTTTT. Its protein product is CASSLPHRATNEKLFF.

This clonotype was recorded at least ten times. The V and J genes are TRBV12-3 or TRBV12-4 and TRBJ1-5; TRBD1 might be the D (6 bases). Between the trimmed V and J ends, which lost 6 bases and 4 bases, there was a span of 16 bases. The CDR3 covers 15 residues. CDR3 in DNA: TGTGCCAGCAGCCCCGACGACAGGATTAATCAGCCCCAGCATTTT. It specifies CASSPDDRINQPQHF.

This clonotype was seen only once. The chain combines TRBV19 with TRBJ2-2, with D maybe TRBD1 (5 bases). V lost 1 base to trimming and J lost 2 bases, with 14 bases between them. CDR1 is LNHDA and CDR2 is SQIVND in the germline V gene (reference sequence). CDR3 length: 17 amino acids. CDR3 residues: CASSIVLGALNTGELFF. The CDR3 DNA reads as TGTGCCAGTAGTATAGTTTTAGGGGCTCTCAACACCGGGGAGCTGTTTTTT.